This TCR beta chain emerged from a study of blood T cell repertoires in COVID-19. Study-level information: Both acute and convalescent COVID-19 samples were obtained from the United States, Italy and Spain. T cells, B-cell-depleted T cells, or PBMCs supplied cDNA or gDNA.

The length of the CDR3 is 15 residues. Germline values: CDR1 MGHDK, CDR2 SYGVNS. Trimming took off 0 bases at V and 8 bases at J, with 16 bases between the two ends. In the original processing: The assay estimated nucleated cells by amplifying reference gene primers. Assay: immunoSEQ multiplex PCR; the TCRdb copy retains only in-frame clones and omits some. V and J calls and clone size are given by that table; D and trimming were obtained from the DNA. The repertoire includes 35,000 to 50,000 clones, 88% of them detected once, and more than 4.5% sits in the top ten. Sequences were obtained from peripheral blood. This TCR came from a human donor in a cohort sampled during active COVID-19. The chain has TRBV25-1 and TRBJ1-1, with D tentatively TRBD1 (5 bases). CDR3 DNA sequence: TGTGCCAGCAGTGAATACCCGGACAAGGGGTTCGAAGCTTTCTTT. Encoded protein: CASSEYPDKGFEAFF.